What follows describes a single TCR beta chain. The repertoire was sequenced with immunoSEQ multiplex PCR; TCRdb's copy has only in-frame clones and lacks some. Of approximately 250,000 clones in the sample, about 80% were seen once. In germline, CDR1 is LNHNV, CDR2 YYDKDF (reference sequence). The CDR3 has 15 amino acids. The V and J ends lost 5 bases and 4 bases, in that order; junction bases with no gene match: 7. This entry is derived from a study of blood T cell repertoires in COVID-19. Overall study context: Sites across the United States, Italy and Spain contributed samples from acute and convalescent COVID-19.

Those who participated ranged in age from roughly 18 to 89 years and resided in 24 US areas. V and J are TRBV15 and TRBJ2-1; TRBD2 aligns across 8 bases. This clonotype was obtained from a man aged 35 to 55 who had recovered from COVID-19. Specimen: PBMCs or T cells enriched from blood (not recorded which). The CDR3 protein is CATSATSGAYNEQFF. In DNA form, the CDR3 reads TGTGCCACCAGCGCTACTAGCGGCGCATACAATGAGCAGTTCTTC.